This TCR beta chain was sequenced during a study of response to subunit inactivated influenza vaccine. As for this clonotype: Its antigen is not identified.

Study-wide results and caveats: New T cells are recruited in small numbers by each seasonal influenza vaccination, according to the authors' suggestion.

MiXCR, run by TCRdb on the RT-PCR reads, gives a single entry per CDR3 protein. The top ten clones hold 9.5% to 15% of a sample with 150,000 or so distinct CDR3 sequences, roughly 10% of them seen once. The CDR3 is made up of 16 amino acids. CDR1 and CDR2 (germline): SGDLS, YYNGEE. V was clipped by 5 bases and J by 0 bases; unmatched bases: 7. Source: non-naive T cells sorted from PBMCs, taken roughly 45 days after vaccination. This receptor was taken from a man aged 45 to 65 who received an inactivated influenza vaccine. The genes are TRBV9 and TRBJ1-3; 8 positions match TRBD1. CDR3 sequence reads: CASRGQGAFSGNTIYF. The CDR3 DNA reads as TGTGCCAGCAGGGGTCAGGGGGCTTTCTCTGGAAACACCATATATTTT.